The 32 T cell receptor beta chains below were found in one sample sequenced in a study of T-cell memory formation after mild COVID-19. TCRdb independently ran MiXCR on the 5' RACE reads; one entry per CDR3 protein. Of some 300,000 distinct CDR3 sequences listed, about 20% are singletons. Sequenced: PBMCs or a T cell subset sorted from them (not recorded which). The source is a man aged 18 to 30 who had mild COVID-19 (a few samples of this study predate the infection). Cell type and time point are not known.

This clonotype was seen at least ten times. The chain recombines TRBV5-1 with TRBJ1-5; no definite D call. The CDR3 contains 15 residues. Germline-derived CDR1 and CDR2 are SGHRS and YFSETQ. Deletions cut 1 base from V and 6 bases from J, with 14 bases between. CDR3 sequence: CASSLIPDGGQPQHF. In DNA, the CDR3 is TGCGCCAGCAGCTTGATTCCCGACGGTGGTCAGCCCCAGCATTTT.

In this sample, this clonotype turned up a few times. This sequence joins TRBV7-2 and TRBJ2-2; 7 nucleotides align to TRBD2. This CDR3 region has 16 residues. The germline V gene encodes CDR1 SGHTA and CDR2 FQGNSA. Germline trimming cut 3 bases from V and 3 bases from J; bases unmatched to any gene: 7. CDR3 in DNA: TGTGCCAGCAGCTTGAGGCGAAGCGGGGACACCGGGGAGCTGTTTTTT. Residues: CASSLRRSGDTGELFF.

The chain combines TRBV7-8 with TRBJ2-2; 9 positions agree with TRBD1. The CDR3 has 17 amino acids. The junction had 5 bases not matched to a gene; V was cut back by 2 bases and J by 1 base. Germline V CDR1 and CDR2: SGHVS, FQNEAQ. The CDR3 DNA sequence: TGTGCCAGCAGCTTAATACCGGGACAGGGGAACACCGGGGAGCTGTTTTTT. Encoded protein: CASSLIPGQGNTGELFF.

The rearrangement links TRBV4-2 to TRBJ2-7, with a possible D match to TRBD1 (6 bases). Trimming pared 1 base from V and 3 bases from J, leaving 13 bases between. The CDR3 consists of 15 residues. Germline V CDR1 and CDR2: LGHNA, YNFKEQ. As DNA, the CDR3 is TGTGCCAGCAGCCAAGGGACAGTGGAAGGCTACGAGCAGTACTTC. Translating gives CASSQGTVEGYEQYF.

This clonotype was seen a handful of times. The V call is TRBV5-1, the J call TRBJ1-6; D is possibly TRBD1 (5 bases). The germline V gene encodes CDR1 SGHRS and CDR2 YFSETQ. Trimming left V 4 bases short and J 7 bases short, with 12 bases between. The CDR3 runs 14 residues. The CDR3 nucleotides read TGCGCCAGCAGCCAGTCGGGACCCAATTCACCCCTCCACTTT. Translated: CASSQSGPNSPLHF.

This clonotype was counted between two and nine times. The rearrangement uses TRBV5-1 and TRBJ1-2; D possibly corresponds to TRBD1 (5 bases). This CDR3 region has 13 residues. Germline CDR1 and CDR2: SGHRS and YFSETQ. Between the trimmed V and J ends, which lost 4 bases and 4 bases, there was a span of 11 bases. The CDR3 here is CASSPRDAYGYTF. As DNA, the CDR3 is TGCGCCAGCAGCCCCAGGGACGCCTATGGCTACACCTTC.

The V call is TRBV11-2, the J call TRBJ1-2; 7 positions agree with TRBD1. This CDR3 spans 13 amino acids. Per the germline V gene, CDR1 is SGHAT and CDR2 is FQNNGV. The trim removed 6 bases at V and 8 bases at J, leaving 9 bases unmatched. The CDR3 reads CASRQVEGAGYTF. CDR3 coding DNA: TGTGCCAGCAGACAGGTGGAGGGGGCCGGCTACACCTTC.

The J gene is TRBJ1-6, the V gene TRBV6-5, with D perhaps matching TRBD1 (5 bases). The CDR3 totals 15 residues. Germline CDR1 MNHEY, CDR2 SVGAGI. V lost 0 bases to trimming and J lost 9 bases, with 12 bases between them. The CDR3 region has the DNA TGTGCCAGCAGTTACTCGGGGACGGGGAGTTCACCCCTCCACTTT. Its translation: CASSYSGTGSSPLHF.

This clonotype was counted ten times or more. The chain carries TRBV5-1 and TRBJ2-1, with TRBD1 matching 10 bases. The CDR3 runs to 15 residues. Losses at the gene ends were 4 bases for V and 4 bases for J; bases not matched to a gene: 5. Germline assignment: CDR1 SGHRS and CDR2 YFSETQ. CDR3 in DNA: TGCGCCAGCAGCCTGACAGGGGGCGCTTACAATGAGCAGTTCTTC. Amino acids: CASSLTGGAYNEQFF.

This clonotype was seen only a few times. The rearrangement links TRBV4-1 to TRBJ2-1, with 11 bases fitting TRBD1. Looked up from germline, CDR1 is MGHRA and CDR2 is YSYEKL. This CDR3 is built from 15 residues. The J segment lost 12 bases and the V segment lost 2 bases, leaving 9 bases of the junction unmatched. CDR3 sequence reads: CASSQPGQGVFGQFF. CDR3 nucleotide sequence: TGCGCCAGCAGCCAACCGGGACAGGGGGTCTTCGGGCAGTTCTTC.

This chain joins TRBV10-3 and TRBJ1-1; D is ambiguous. Germline V gene data show CDR1 as ENHRY and CDR2 as SYGVKD. The CDR3 is made up of 14 amino acids. V dropped 8 bases and J dropped 0 bases, with 13 bases sitting between them. CDR3 amino acids: CAIQQGNMNTEAFF. The CDR3 DNA reads TGTGCCATCCAGCAAGGGAACATGAACACTGAAGCTTTCTTT.

This clonotype appeared a few times. This rearrangement joins TRBV27 to TRBJ2-1; the match to TRBD1 covers 7 bases. From germline, CDR1 is MNHEY and CDR2 SMNVEV (reference sequence). With V trimmed by 4 bases and J by 4 bases, 4 bases remained unmatched. This CDR3 is 14 amino acids long. Here the CDR3 reads CASSSAGGYNEQFF. CDR3 sequence (DNA): TGTGCCAGCAGTTCAGCAGGGGGATACAATGAGCAGTTCTTC.

V usage is TRBV4-1 and J usage is TRBJ1-5; D remains ambiguous. V lost 0 bases, J lost 11 bases, and 23 bases lay in between. The germline CDR1 and CDR2 sequences are MGHRA and YSYEKL. The CDR3 contains 17 residues. DNA for the CDR3: TGCGCCAGCAGCCAAGATCAGGCGACGGAGCAATCGTTAGCCCAGCATTTT. It is translated as CASSQDQATEQSLAQHF.

The genes are TRBV4-3 and TRBJ1-2, with unresolved D. Trimming removed 3 bases at V and 7 bases at J, with 18 bases between. This CDR3 comprises 15 residues. Per germline, CDR1 LGHNA and CDR2 YSLEER. The CDR3 reads CASSHPGGSGSGYTF. The CDR3 DNA reads TGCGCCAGCAGCCACCCGGGAGGTAGCGGATCTGGCTACACCTTC.

The chain combines TRBV12-3 or TRBV12-4 with TRBJ1-6; D gene uncertain. CDR3 length: 12 amino acids. Trimming removed 3 bases from V and 6 bases from J, with 3 bases in between. The CDR3 spells CASSLANSPLHF. The CDR3 bases are TGTGCCAGCAGTTTGGCTAATTCACCCCTCCACTTT.

The sample holds a few counts of this clonotype. The V call is TRBV23-1, the J call TRBJ2-7; D unresolved. TRBV23-1 is an ORF for which the function is uncertain. Trimming removed 2 bases at V and 4 bases at J, with 9 bases between. The CDR3 covers 13 residues. CDR3 coding DNA: TGCGCCAGCAGTCAACGGCCTGTTTACGAGCAGTACGTC. This gives the protein CASSQRPVYEQYV.

In this sample, this clonotype turned up many times. At one end, the junction sequence differs from germline, possibly due to a read error. The rearrangement uses TRBV5-1 and TRBJ1-5, with 10 nucleotides matching TRBD1. The length of the CDR3 is 15 residues. Germline V gene data show CDR1 as SGHRS and CDR2 as YFSETQ. The CDR3 DNA reads as TGTGCCAGCAGCCCCGGGACAGGGGGCAATCAGCCCCAGCATTTT. Translation gives CASSPGTGGNQPQHF.

This clonotype was recorded a few times. CDR3 coding DNA: TGTGCCAGCAGCCCTTGGGGGGCCAGGTCCTACAATGAGCAGTTCTTC. It yields the protein CASSPWGARSYNEQFF. The V call is TRBV11-2, the J call TRBJ2-1; D is tentatively TRBD1 or TRBD2 (6 bases each). V gave up 5 bases and J gave up 1 base, with 15 bases separating them. Germline CDR1 SGHAT, CDR2 FQNNGV. This CDR3 has 16 residues. The full variable domain, with the rest looked up from reference TRBV11-2 and TRBJ2-1, is EAGVAQSPRYKIIEKRQSVAFWCNPISGHATLYWYQQILGQGPKLLIQFQNNGVVDDSQLPKDRFSAERLKGVDSTLKIQPAKLEDSAVYLCASSPWGARSYNEQFFGPGTRLTVL.

The rearrangement uses TRBV4-2 and TRBJ2-5; D remains unclear. Trimming stripped 0 bases from V and 2 bases from J, with 13 bases between. From germline, CDR1 is LGHNA and CDR2 YNFKEQ. The CDR3 has 16 residues. The CDR3 DNA follows: TGTGCCAGCAGCCAAGATGGGTTGTGGATACAAGAGACCCAGTACTTC. Translated: CASSQDGLWIQETQYF.

The sample holds many counts of this clonotype. The CDR3 reads CASSDGGTTDTQYF. The CDR3, as DNA: TGTGCCAGCAGTGATGGGGGGACCACAGATACGCAGTATTTT. V usage is TRBV6-4 and J usage is TRBJ2-3; D may be TRBD2 (6 bases). Germline lookup yields CDR1 MRHNA and CDR2 SNTAGT. This CDR3 is 14 amino acids long. Trimming removed 3 bases at V and 2 bases at J, with 9 bases between.

This clonotype was seen only a few times. The gene calls are TRBV21-1 and TRBJ1-5; whether TRBD1, the table's D call, matches the DNA was not checked. TRBV21-1 is labeled a pseudogene. CDR3 length equals 17 residues. CDR3 DNA: TGTGCCAGCAGCATTACCGGGACAGGGGCCAGCAATCAGCCCCAGCATTTT. Its translation is CASSITGTGASNQPQHF.

This clonotype was detected once. CDR3 sequence (DNA): TGTGCCAGCAAGAAAACAGGGGGTGGAAACACCATATATTTT. Translating gives CASKKTGGGNTIYF. The chain couples TRBV7-2 to TRBJ1-3, with 8 bases lining up with TRBD1. Germline V gene sequence: CDR1 SGHTA, CDR2 FQGNSA. Losses at the gene ends were 7 bases for V and 3 bases for J; bases not matched to a gene: 5. This CDR3 has 14 residues.

In this sample, this clonotype turned up many times. A read error may produce the germline difference seen at one junction end. The rearrangement uses TRBV12-3 or TRBV12-4 and TRBJ1-5, with D unresolved. CDR3 length: 13 amino acids. The CDR3: CASSFGSNQPQHF. The CDR3 region has the DNA TGCGCCAGCAGCTTTGGGAGCAATCAGCCCCAGCATTTT.

This chain connects TRBV7-2 to TRBJ1-6, with a weak D call TRBD1 (6 bases). The germline V gene encodes CDR1 SGHTA and CDR2 FQGNSA. The CDR3 has 11 amino acids. Between the trimmed V and J ends, which lost 5 bases and 16 bases, there was a span of 12 bases. The CDR3 region has the DNA TGTGCCAGCAGCACAGGACAGAGACTCCACTTT. Translation gives CASSTGQRLHF. The whole variable domain, remainder taken from reference TRBV7-2 and TRBJ1-6, is GAGVSQSPSNKVTEKGKDVELRCDPISGHTALYWYRQSLGQGLEFLIYFQGNSAPDKSGLPSDRFSAERTGGSVSTLTIQRTQQEDSAVYLCASSTGQRLHFGNGTRLTVT.

Comments on this clonotype: One end of the junction fails to match germline, which may point to a read error. The chain couples TRBV6-5 to TRBJ2-5; maybe TRBD1 (7 bases). This CDR3 spans 15 amino acids. Per the germline V gene, CDR1 is MNHEY and CDR2 is SVGAGI. The CDR3 DNA reads as TGTGCCAGCAGTAACTCAGGGGGGAGCCAAGAGACCCAGTACTTC. Translation: CASSNSGGSQETQYF.

This clonotype showed up just a few times. The chain recombines TRBV7-2 with TRBJ2-7; D not certain. The ends were cut back, 1 base at V and 1 base at J, with 11 bases in the middle. Germline V gene lookup returns CDR1 SGHTA and CDR2 FQGNSA. The CDR3 is 15 residues long. The CDR3 protein is CASSLGSGLSYEQYF. DNA for the CDR3: TGTGCCAGCAGCTTAGGGTCGGGCTTGTCCTACGAGCAGTACTTC.

The CDR3 coding sequence is TGCGCCAGCAGCTTGGGGGAGGGGATGGAGGCTTTCTTT. This sequence encodes CASSLGEGMEAFF. The chain employs TRBV5-1 and TRBJ1-1; maybe TRBD1 (5 bases). From germline, CDR1 is SGHRS and CDR2 YFSETQ. CDR3 length: 13 amino acids. The germline V and J ends were trimmed by 0 bases and 11 bases, with 14 bases remaining between them.

This chain links TRBV7-3 with TRBJ2-3; 8 positions match TRBD1. There are 15 residues in the CDR3. V was pared by 4 bases and J by 2 bases, with 5 bases of the junction left unmatched. Germline CDR1 reads SGHTA; CDR2 reads FQGTGA. Here the CDR3 DNA reads TGTGCCAGCAGCTCCCGGGACAGGATCACAGATACGCAGTATTTT. Translated, it gives CASSSRDRITDTQYF.

The chain is built from TRBV5-1 and TRBJ2-7; maybe TRBD1 (5 bases). The CDR3 covers 15 residues. The germline V and J ends were trimmed by 0 bases and 2 bases, with 12 bases remaining between them. CDR1 is SGHRS and CDR2 is YFSETQ in the germline V gene. The CDR3 DNA follows: TGCGCCAGCAGCTTGGAGGTAGGGGCAGCCTACGAGCAGTACTTC. Translated, it gives CASSLEVGAAYEQYF.

This clonotype showed up just a few times. V is TRBV4-3 and J is TRBJ2-3; 7 nucleotides line up with TRBD2. CDR3 length: 15 amino acids. Germline CDR1 is LGHNA and CDR2 is YSLEER. The V segment lost 1 base and the J segment 5 bases; nucleotides outside the gene matches: 6. CDR3 DNA: TGCGCCAGCAGCCAAGGGGGGACTACGCAAGATACGCAGTATTTT. As protein: CASSQGGTTQDTQYF.

V and J are TRBV11-2 and TRBJ2-7; D possibly matches TRBD1 or TRBD2 (6 bases each). The CDR3 has 13 amino acids. Trimming pared 5 bases from V and 4 bases from J, leaving 12 bases between. Germline V gene lookup returns CDR1 SGHAT and CDR2 FQNNGV. This chain's CDR3 is CASSPRRGYEQYF. The DNA of the CDR3 is TGTGCCAGCAGCCCCCGGAGGGGGTACGAGCAGTACTTC.

The gene calls are TRBV7-2 and TRBJ2-7, with D perhaps given as TRBD1 or TRBD2 (5 bases each). Germline lookup yields CDR1 SGHTA and CDR2 FQGNSA. This CDR3 has 14 residues. Between the trimmed V and J ends, which lost 0 bases and 6 bases, there was a span of 12 bases. CDR3 coding DNA: TGTGCCAGCAGCTTAGCGGGACGGAGAACCGAGCAGTACTTC. Its translation is CASSLAGRRTEQYF.